The rows below give T cell receptor beta chains drawn from one sample of a study of T cell repertoires in cytomegalovirus infection. TCRdb passed the reads through MiXCR, listing each CDR3 protein once. The sample has 380,000 or so distinct CDR3 sequences, roughly a third seen once. The antigens these receptors bind are not known. This specimen consisted of cultured PBMCs, obtained from culture after CMV antigen stimulation. Source of these receptors: a human donor in good health (CMV status not recorded). Some clones in this sample may be carry-over from other donors' samples. Both conserved end residues are part of each CDR3. D genes are given only for firm matches. Expanded clones get a size class; other rows say once, few or many, or leave the size out.

clone size | J gene | V gene | D gene | CDR3 DNA | CDR3 protein
. | TRBJ1-1 | TRBV4-1 | . | TGCGCCAGCACCCCAGAGAGGGCCGGGAACACTGAAGCTTTCTTT | CASTPERAGNTEAFF
few | TRBJ2-1 | TRBV5-1 | TRBD2 | TGCGCCAGCAGCTTCACTAGCGGCCGCTCCTACAATGAGCAGTTCTTC | CASSFTSGRSYNEQFF
. | TRBJ2-1 | TRBV7-3 | . | TGTGCCAGCAGTTGGGACCGACACAATGAGCAGTTCTTC | CASSWDRHNEQFF
. | TRBJ2-4 | TRBV7-4 | . | TGTGCCAGCAGCGTCTCGGACGGTACAAACATTCAGTACTTC | CASSVSDGTNIQYF
. | TRBJ2-1 | TRBV5-6 | TRBD1 | TGTGCCAGTAATGGACAGGGTAAAATAAATGAGCAGTTCTTC | CASNGQGKINEQFF
. | TRBJ2-1 | TRBV7-2 | . | TGTGCCAGCAGCTTATGGCATGAGCAGTTCTTC | CASSLWHEQFF
few | TRBJ2-1 | TRBV4-1 | . | TGCGCCAGCAGCCAATCCGAGGGCAATCCCAATGAGCAGTTCTTC | CASSQSEGNPNEQFF
. | TRBJ2-1 | TRBV13 | TRBD2 | TGTGCCAGCAGCCCTCACGGGACTAGCGGGAAGGGTGAGCAGTTCTTC | CASSPHGTSGKGEQFF
. | TRBJ1-5 | TRBV12-3/TRBV12-4 | TRBD1 | TGTGCCAGCACCATCGGACAGGGTTATCAGCCCCAGCATTTT | CASTIGQGYQPQHF
. | TRBJ2-7 | TRBV29-1 | TRBD2 | TGCAGCGTCGAGTGGGAAGCGGGATACGAGCAGTACTTC | CSVEWEAGYEQYF
few | TRBJ1-4 | TRBV7-8 | . | TGTGCCAGCAGCCCGCGTGGGGGGCAAGGACCAAATGAAAAACTGTTTTTT | CASSPRGGQGPNEKLFF
. | TRBJ2-7 | TRBV29-1 | TRBD1 | TGCAGCGTCTTAGGACAGGGGGATTACGAGCAGTACTTC | CSVLGQGDYEQYF
. | TRBJ1-5 | TRBV6-2/TRBV6-3 | . | TGTGCCAGCAGTTCCATCGACAGAAGCAATCAGCCCCAGCATTTT | CASSSIDRSNQPQHF
. | TRBJ2-7 | TRBV4-3 | TRBD2 | TGCGCCAGCAGCCAAGTGGCGGGGGGCTCCTACGAGCAGTACTTC | CASSQVAGGSYEQYF
. | TRBJ2-1 | TRBV20-1 | TRBD2 | TGCAGTGCTAGAGCTGAGCGGGAGGATTTGTCCTACAATGAGCAGTTCTTC | CSARAEREDLSYNEQFF
few | TRBJ2-3 | TRBV28 | TRBD2 | TGTGCCAGCAGTTTATGGACTAGCGGGCCCAACACAGATACGCAGTATTTT | CASSLWTSGPNTDTQYF
many | TRBJ1-1 | TRBV7-2 | . | TGTGCCAGCAGCCAACTCCAGCAGGGAAGGTGGGGCACTGAAGCTTTCTTT | CASSQLQQGRWGTEAFF
. | TRBJ1-2 | TRBV27 | . | TGTGCCAGCAGTCCCTCGGGGGGCCTGACACACTATGGCTACACCTTC | CASSPSGGLTHYGYTF
. | TRBJ1-1 | TRBV12-3/TRBV12-4 | . | TGTGCCAGCAGTTTCCACCTCGGTGGGGGCGTGAACACTGAAGCTTTCTTT | CASSFHLGGGVNTEAFF
. | TRBJ1-5 | TRBV19 | . | TGTGCCAGTACCCAAGAGGGGAGCAATCAGCCCCAGCATTTT | CASTQEGSNQPQHF
. | TRBJ2-1 | TRBV4-3 | TRBD1 | TGCGCCAGCAGCCAAGATAGCAGGGGGTCCTACAATGAGCAGTTCTTC | CASSQDSRGSYNEQFF
. | TRBJ1-2 | TRBV7-9 | . | TGTGCCAGCAGTTCCGCTTTTACTCCTCGGGGCTACACCTTC | CASSSAFTPRGYTF
. | TRBJ2-5 | TRBV7-3 | . | TGTGCCAGCAGCCCACCTAACCAAGAGACCCAGTACTTC | CASSPPNQETQYF
few | TRBJ2-3 | TRBV20-1 | TRBD1 | TGCAGTGCTAGTCTTCTGCCCAGGGGGTCAGATACGCAGTATTTT | CSASLLPRGSDTQYF
. | TRBJ1-3 | TRBV3-1 | . | TGTGCCAGCAGTACGGGGGGGAACACCATATATTTT | CASSTGGNTIYF
. | TRBJ2-3 | TRBV28 | . | TGTGCCAGCAGTTTAGCGGGGTATAGCACAGATACGCAGTATTTT | CASSLAGYSTDTQYF
. | TRBJ2-1 | TRBV6-4 | . | TGTGCCAGCAGTGAGGGCACCTCCTACAATGAGCAGTTCTTC | CASSEGTSYNEQFF
. | TRBJ2-1 | TRBV27 | TRBD2 | TGTGCCAGCAGTTTATCGGCCCCAGGACTAGCGCTATTCAATGAGCAGTTCTTC | CASSLSAPGLALFNEQFF
. | TRBJ1-4 | TRBV20-1 | . | TGCAGTGCCACCGGGCATGAAAAACTGTTTTTT | CSATGHEKLFF
. | TRBJ2-7 | TRBV20-1 | . | TGCAGTGCGTACGGCCGGGAACGGTCCTACGAGCAGTACTTC | CSAYGRERSYEQYF
. | TRBJ2-1 | TRBV2 | TRBD2 | TGTGCCAGCAGTGTAAGGTGGGCTAGCGGGGGGGGCGCCAATGAGCAGTTCTTC | CASSVRWASGGGANEQFF
many | TRBJ2-4 | TRBV7-2 | . | TGTGCCAGCAGCTTCGGGCTAGCAATGGCAAACATTCAGTACTTC | CASSFGLAMANIQYF
few | TRBJ2-2 | TRBV10-3 | TRBD2 | TGTGCCATCAGGCTTCTAGCGGGTGATATGAACACCGGGGAGCTGTTTTTT | CAIRLLAGDMNTGELFF
. | TRBJ2-2 | TRBV10-3 | . | TGTGCCATCAGTATCCAGGGAGGCCCCGGGGAGCTGTTTTTT | CAISIQGGPGELFF
large | TRBJ2-1 | TRBV7-8 | TRBD2 | TGTGCCAGCAGCTTAGGGTCCGGCGGGAGGGCCCGAGGCAATGAGCAGTTCTTC | CASSLGSGGRARGNEQFF
. | TRBJ2-5 | TRBV7-6 | TRBD1 | TGTGCTAGCAGTAACAGGGGGCGAGGGGAGACCCAGTACTTC | CASSNRGRGETQYF
. | TRBJ2-1 | TRBV27 | TRBD2 | TGTGCCAGCAGTTTAGGTCCGCTAGCGGGAGGGCCATATGAGCAGTTCTTC | CASSLGPLAGGPYEQFF
many | TRBJ1-1 | TRBV7-6 | . | TGTGCCAGCAGCCCTACCTTAACTGAAGCTTTCTTT | CASSPTLTEAFF
. | TRBJ1-1 | TRBV12-3/TRBV12-4 | . | TGTGCCAGCAGTTTAGGGGTGCGACCGGGACGGGACACTGAAGCTTTCTTT | CASSLGVRPGRDTEAFF
. | TRBJ2-7 | TRBV4-1 | . | TGCGCCAGCAGCCATTATATTGGGGTTTCAGGCGAGCAGTACTTC | CASSHYIGVSGEQYF
. | TRBJ1-2 | TRBV7-2 | . | TGTGCCAGCAGCTTAGAATGGTTTCGGGGCTACACCTTC | CASSLEWFRGYTF
. | TRBJ2-3 | TRBV5-3 | TRBD2 | TGTGCCAGCAGCTTTGGTAGCGGGAGTGTGGCAGATACGCAGTATTTT | CASSFGSGSVADTQYF
. | TRBJ1-4 | TRBV7-4 | . | TGTGCCAGCAGCTTAGGAGACCTACCCCCAGGCCGCGAAAAACTGTTTTTT | CASSLGDLPPGREKLFF
many | TRBJ2-7 | TRBV28 | . | TGTGCCAGCAGTTTAGCCCCGAGCTCCTACGAGCAGTACTTC | CASSLAPSSYEQYF
. | TRBJ2-1 | TRBV18 | TRBD2 | TGTGCCAGCTCACCCCCCGGTTCTAGCGGAAAGTATGAGCAGTTCTTC | CASSPPGSSGKYEQFF
. | TRBJ1-3 | TRBV7-8 | . | TGTGCCAGCAGCTTAGTGTCAGCTACTGGAAACACCATATATTTT | CASSLVSATGNTIYF
many | TRBJ2-4 | TRBV6-1 | TRBD2 | TGTGCCAGCAGCTACCGGGGAGGGGCGCACATTCAGTACTTC | CASSYRGGAHIQYF